Here is one T cell receptor beta chain with its context. The record originates from a study of blood T cell repertoires in COVID-19. Study details: Researchers got acute and convalescent COVID-19 samples from the United States, Italy and Spain. PBMCs, B-cell-depleted T cells, or T cells provided the cDNA or gDNA that made up the material.

Participant-given clinical history determined each cohort assignment. Repertoires were generated with immunoSEQ multiplex PCR, while TCRdb's copy carries only in-frame clones and drops some. The repertoire consists of 240,000 or so clones, with about nine tenths occurring once and the leading ten covering around 1%. The sample was PBMCs or T cells enriched from blood (not recorded which). The receptor was derived from a man in his fifties who had been exposed to COVID-19.

The DNA of the CDR3 is TGTGCCAGCAACGGGGCTGGAAACACCATATATTTT. Amino acids: CASNGAGNTIYF. J is TRBJ1-3 and V is TRBV24-1; D is unclear. The CDR3 totals 12 residues. Deletions cut 11 bases from V and 2 bases from J, with 9 bases between. CDR1 and CDR2 (germline): KGHDR, SFDVKD.